The present T cell receptor beta chain was sequenced within a study of cytomegalovirus exposure and HLA in healthy donors. V dropped 4 bases and J dropped 0 bases, with 10 bases sitting between them. The germline V gene has CDR1 SGHTA and CDR2 FQGTGA. The CDR3 loop spans 15 amino acids. PCR employed 60 Vbeta and 13 Jbeta primers. Measured with immunoSEQ multiplex PCR; TCRdb has only the in-frame clones, and not every one. The sample has about 170,000 clones; around four fifths are singletons. This receptor was identified in a girl aged 2-10 years in good health and CMV-seropositive. The chain recombines TRBV7-3 with TRBJ2-1; D possibly corresponds to TRBD2 (7 bases). The sequencing input was PBMCs. This CDR3 reads CASSSGGPSYNEQFF. The CDR3 DNA sequence: TGTGCCAGCAGCTCCGGGGGGCCCTCCTACAATGAGCAGTTCTTC.